The present entry profiles one T cell receptor (beta chain) with its context. Produced via immunoSEQ multiplex PCR; TCRdb's table is partial and in-frame only. This table holds almost 95,000 clones, roughly 72% found once. The ends lost 3 bases at V and 5 bases at J; junction bases unmatched: 7. The CDR3 has 15 amino acids. CDR1 KGHDR and CDR2 SFDVKD come from the germline V gene. This specimen comes from a study of blood T cell repertoires in COVID-19. For the study at large: T cells, B-cell-depleted T cells, or PBMCs provided the cDNA or gDNA that served as material.

The clonotype was recovered from a woman in her sixties or seventies in a cohort sampled during active or convalescent COVID-19. The chain employs TRBV24-1 and TRBJ2-5; 8 bases are shared with TRBD2. Sequenced: peripheral blood. This CDR3 reads CATSDRRGGQETQYF. The CDR3 nucleotides are TGTGCCACCAGTGATCGACGGGGGGGCCAGGAGACCCAGTACTTC.